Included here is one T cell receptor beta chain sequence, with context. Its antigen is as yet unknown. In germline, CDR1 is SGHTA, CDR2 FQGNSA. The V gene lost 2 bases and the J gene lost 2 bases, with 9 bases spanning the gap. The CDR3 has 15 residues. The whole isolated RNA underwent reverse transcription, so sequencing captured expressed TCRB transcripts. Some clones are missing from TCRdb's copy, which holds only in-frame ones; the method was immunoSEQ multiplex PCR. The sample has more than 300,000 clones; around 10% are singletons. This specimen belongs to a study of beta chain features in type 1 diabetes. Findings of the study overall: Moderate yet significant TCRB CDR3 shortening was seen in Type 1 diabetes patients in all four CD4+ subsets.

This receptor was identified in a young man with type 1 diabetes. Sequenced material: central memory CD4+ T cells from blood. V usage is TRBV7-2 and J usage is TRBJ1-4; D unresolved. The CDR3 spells CASSLSTDTNEKLFF. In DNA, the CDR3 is TGTGCCAGCAGCTTATCCACAGACACTAATGAAAAACTGTTTTTT.